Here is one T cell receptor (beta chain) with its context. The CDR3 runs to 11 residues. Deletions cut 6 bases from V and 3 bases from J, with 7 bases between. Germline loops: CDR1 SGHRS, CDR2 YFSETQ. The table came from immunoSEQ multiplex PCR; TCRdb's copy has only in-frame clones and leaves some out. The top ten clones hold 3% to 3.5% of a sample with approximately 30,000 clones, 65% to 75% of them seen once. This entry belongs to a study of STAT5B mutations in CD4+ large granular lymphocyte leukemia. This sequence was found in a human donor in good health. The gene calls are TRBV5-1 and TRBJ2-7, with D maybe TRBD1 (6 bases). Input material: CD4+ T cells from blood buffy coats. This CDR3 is CASKGDYEQYF. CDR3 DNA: TGCGCCAGCAAGGGGGACTACGAGCAGTACTTC.